This T cell receptor (beta chain) was profiled in a study of technical replicates of blood from a handful of donors. CDR3 size: 14 residues. V lost 2 bases and J lost 7, with 14 bases in between. The germline V gene encodes CDR1 SGHAT and CDR2 FQNNGV. TCRdb's table, derived via immunoSEQ multiplex PCR, lists solely in-frame clones and lacks some. In the table there are more than 70,000 clones, 96% of which are singletons. Sample: T cells isolated from PBMCs. J is TRBJ2-5 and V is TRBV11-2; possible D gene TRBD2, 5 bases. This receptor was taken from a human donor in good health. The CDR3 region is CASSLIKGEGTQYF. The CDR3 coding sequence is TGTGCCAGCAGCTTAATTAAGGGAGAAGGGACCCAGTACTTC.